This entry features one T cell receptor (beta chain) sequence. Its antigen is not known. This entry comes from a study of shared clonotypes between healthy human individuals. Sequencing used immunoSEQ multiplex PCR; TCRdb keeps in-frame clones, though not all of them. The sample includes 2 million to 3 million clones, approximately 93% of them seen just once. All the donors were Caucasian adults who lived in Nashville, Tennessee. Study results and limitations: Clonotype sharing across a handful of donors was observed for around 5% of naive CD4 clonotypes.

V gave up 1 base and J gave up 8 bases, with 14 bases separating them. There are 14 residues in the CDR3. Germline V gives CDR1 SGHTA, CDR2 FQGNSA. This receptor was identified in a young man in good health. Some clones in this sample may be carry-over from other donors' samples. The chain is built from TRBV7-2 and TRBJ1-2; D remains unclear. The sample consisted of naive CD4+ T cells from PBMCs. Subset described: CD45RA+ positively selected. CDR3 nucleotide sequence: TGTGCCAGCAGCTTAGTCGGGTGGGCTCGAGGCTACACCTTC. This codes for CASSLVGWARGYTF.